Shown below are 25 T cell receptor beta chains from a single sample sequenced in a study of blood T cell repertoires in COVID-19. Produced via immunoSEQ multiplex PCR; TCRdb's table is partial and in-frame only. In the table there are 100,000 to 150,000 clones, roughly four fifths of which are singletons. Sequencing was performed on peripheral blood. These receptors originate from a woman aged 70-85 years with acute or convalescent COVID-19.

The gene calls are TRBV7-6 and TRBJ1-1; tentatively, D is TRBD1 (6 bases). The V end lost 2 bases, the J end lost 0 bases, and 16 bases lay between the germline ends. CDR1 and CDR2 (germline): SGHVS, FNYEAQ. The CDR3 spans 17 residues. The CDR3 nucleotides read TGTGCCAGCAGCTTAACAGACAGGACGTTGATGAACACTGAAGCTTTCTTT. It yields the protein CASSLTDRTLMNTEAFF. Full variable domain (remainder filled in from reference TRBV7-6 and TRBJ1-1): GAGVSQSPRYKVTKRGQDVALRCDPISGHVSLYWYRQALGQGPEFLTYFNYEAQQDKSGLPNDRFSAERPEGSISTLTIQRTEQRDSAMYRCASSLTDRTLMNTEAFFGQGTRLTVV.

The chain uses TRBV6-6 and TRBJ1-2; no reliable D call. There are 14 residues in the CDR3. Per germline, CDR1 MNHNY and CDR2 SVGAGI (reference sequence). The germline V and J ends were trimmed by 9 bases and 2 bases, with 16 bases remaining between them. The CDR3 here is CASRERLANYGYTF. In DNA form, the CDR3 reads TGTGCCAGTCGTGAGCGGCTAGCAAACTATGGCTACACCTTC.

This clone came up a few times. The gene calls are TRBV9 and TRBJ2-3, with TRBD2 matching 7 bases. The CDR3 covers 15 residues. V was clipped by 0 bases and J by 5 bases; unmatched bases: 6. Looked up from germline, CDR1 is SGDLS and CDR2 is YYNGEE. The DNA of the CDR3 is TGTGCCAGCAGCGTAGACCTGCGGGGGATAGATACGCAGTATTTT. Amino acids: CASSVDLRGIDTQYF.

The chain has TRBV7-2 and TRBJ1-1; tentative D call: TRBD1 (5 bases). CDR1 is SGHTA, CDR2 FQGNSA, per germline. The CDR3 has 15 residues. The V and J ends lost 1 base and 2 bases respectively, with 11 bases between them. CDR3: CASSLVARTNTEAFF. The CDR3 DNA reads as TGTGCCAGCAGCTTAGTAGCCAGGACAAACACTGAAGCTTTCTTT. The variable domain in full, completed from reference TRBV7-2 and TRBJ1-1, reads GAGVSQSPSNKVTEKGKDVELRCDPISGHTALYWYRQSLGQGLEFLIYFQGNSAPDKSGLPSDRFSAERTGGSVSTLTIQRTQQEDSAVYLCASSLVARTNTEAFFGQGTRLTVV.

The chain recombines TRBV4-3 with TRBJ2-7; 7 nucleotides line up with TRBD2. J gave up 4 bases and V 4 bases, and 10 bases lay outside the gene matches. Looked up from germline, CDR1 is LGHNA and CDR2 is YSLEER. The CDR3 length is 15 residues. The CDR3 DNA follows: TGCGCCAGCAGCCCCTCATGGCAGGGAGGGTACGAGCAGTACTTC. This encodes CASSPSWQGGYEQYF.

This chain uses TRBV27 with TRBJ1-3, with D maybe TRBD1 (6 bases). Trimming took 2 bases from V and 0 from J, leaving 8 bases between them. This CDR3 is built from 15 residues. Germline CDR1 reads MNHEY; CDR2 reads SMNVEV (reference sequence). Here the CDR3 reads CASSLQGPSGNTIYF. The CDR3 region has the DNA TGTGCCAGCAGTTTACAGGGGCCCTCTGGAAACACCATATATTTT.

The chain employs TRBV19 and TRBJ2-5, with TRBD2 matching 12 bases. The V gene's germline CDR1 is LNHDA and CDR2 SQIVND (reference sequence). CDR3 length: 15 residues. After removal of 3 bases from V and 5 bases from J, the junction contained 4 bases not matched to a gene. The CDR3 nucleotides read TGTGCCAGTAGTATCCCGACTAGCGGGGGTGAGACCCAGTACTTC. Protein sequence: CASSIPTSGGETQYF.

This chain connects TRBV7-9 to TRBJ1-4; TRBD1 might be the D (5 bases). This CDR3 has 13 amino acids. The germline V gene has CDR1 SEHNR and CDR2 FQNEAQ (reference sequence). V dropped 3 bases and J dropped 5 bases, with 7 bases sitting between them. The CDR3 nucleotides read TGTGCCAGCAGCTTGTCAGGGAATGAAAAACTGTTTTTT. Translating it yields CASSLSGNEKLFF.

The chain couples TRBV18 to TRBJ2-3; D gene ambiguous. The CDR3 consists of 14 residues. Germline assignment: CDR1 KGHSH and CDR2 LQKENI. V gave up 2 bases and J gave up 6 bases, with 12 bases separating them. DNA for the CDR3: TGTGCCAGCTCACCAAGTTCGGGTACCGATACGCAGTATTTT. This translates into CASSPSSGTDTQYF.

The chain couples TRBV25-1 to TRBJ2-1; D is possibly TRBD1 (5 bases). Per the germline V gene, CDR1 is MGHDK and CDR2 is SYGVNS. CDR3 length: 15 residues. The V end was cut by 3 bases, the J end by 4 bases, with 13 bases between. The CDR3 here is CASSDYRLGYNEQFF. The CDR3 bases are TGTGCCAGCAGTGATTACAGGTTGGGATACAATGAGCAGTTCTTC.

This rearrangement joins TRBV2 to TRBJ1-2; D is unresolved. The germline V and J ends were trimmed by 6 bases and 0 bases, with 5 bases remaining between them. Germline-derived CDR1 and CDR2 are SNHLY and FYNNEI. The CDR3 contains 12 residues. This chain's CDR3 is CASRRTNYGYTF. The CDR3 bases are TGTGCCAGCAGGAGGACTAACTATGGCTACACCTTC. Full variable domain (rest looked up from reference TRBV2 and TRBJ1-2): EPEVTQTPSHQVTQMGQEVILRCVPISNHLYFYWYRQILGQKVEFLVSFYNNEISEKSEIFDDQFSVERPDGSNFTLKIRSTKLEDSAMYFCASRRTNYGYTFGSGTRLTVV.

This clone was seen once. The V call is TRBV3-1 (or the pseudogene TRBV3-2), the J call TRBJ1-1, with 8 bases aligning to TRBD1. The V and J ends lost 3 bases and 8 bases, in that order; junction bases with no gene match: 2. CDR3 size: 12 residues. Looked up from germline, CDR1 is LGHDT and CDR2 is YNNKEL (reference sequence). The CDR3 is CASSQTGAEAFF. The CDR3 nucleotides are TGTGCCAGCAGCCAGACAGGGGCGGAAGCTTTCTTT.

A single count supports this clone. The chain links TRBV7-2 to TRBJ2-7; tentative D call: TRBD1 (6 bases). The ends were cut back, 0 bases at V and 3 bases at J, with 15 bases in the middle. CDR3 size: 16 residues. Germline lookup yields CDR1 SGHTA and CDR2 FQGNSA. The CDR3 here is CASSLAAVVQGYEQYF. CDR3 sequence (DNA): TGTGCCAGCAGCTTAGCGGCCGTCGTACAGGGCTACGAGCAGTACTTC.

The CDR3 DNA reads as TGTGCCAGTTGCCGAGGGGGTCACGCAAATTCACCCCTCCACTTT. Translated: CASCRGGHANSPLHF. The chain links TRBV3-1 (or the pseudogene TRBV3-2) to TRBJ1-6, with a possible D match to TRBD1 (6 bases). Trimming removed 9 bases from V and 7 bases from J, with 19 bases in between. This CDR3 has 15 amino acids. Germline values: CDR1 LGHDT, CDR2 YNNKEL (reference sequence).

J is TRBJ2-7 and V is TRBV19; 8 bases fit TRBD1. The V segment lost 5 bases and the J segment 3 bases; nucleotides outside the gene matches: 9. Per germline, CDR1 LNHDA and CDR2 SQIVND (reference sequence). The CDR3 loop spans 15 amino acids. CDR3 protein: CASSPRTGTIYEQYF. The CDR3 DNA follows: TGTGCCAGTAGTCCCCGGACAGGGACGATCTACGAGCAGTACTTC.

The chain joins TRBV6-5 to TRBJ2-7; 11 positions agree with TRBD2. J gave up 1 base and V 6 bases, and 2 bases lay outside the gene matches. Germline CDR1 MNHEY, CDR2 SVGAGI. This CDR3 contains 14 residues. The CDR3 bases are TGTGCCAGCAGACTAGCGGGGGTTTCCTACGAGCAGTACTTC. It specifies CASRLAGVSYEQYF.

In DNA form, the CDR3 reads TGTGCCAGCAGCCTCGTGTCGGGGGCCAACGTCCTGACTTTC. It codes for CASSLVSGANVLTF. The chain combines TRBV13 with TRBJ2-6; D unresolved. The CDR3 length is 14 residues. Germline CDR1 and CDR2: PRHDT and FYEKMQ (reference sequence). The ends were cut back, 5 bases at V and 4 bases at J, with 9 bases in the middle.

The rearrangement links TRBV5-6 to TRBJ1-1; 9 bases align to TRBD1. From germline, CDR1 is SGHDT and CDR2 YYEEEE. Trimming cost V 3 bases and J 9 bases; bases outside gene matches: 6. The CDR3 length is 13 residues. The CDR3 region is CASSSRDRVQAFF. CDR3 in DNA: TGTGCCAGCAGCTCCCGGGACAGGGTGCAAGCTTTCTTT.

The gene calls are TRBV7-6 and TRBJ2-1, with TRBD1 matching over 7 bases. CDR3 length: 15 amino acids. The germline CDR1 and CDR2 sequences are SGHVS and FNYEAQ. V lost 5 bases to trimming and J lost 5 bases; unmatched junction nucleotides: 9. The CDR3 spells CASSTRQGLHNEQFF. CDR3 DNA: TGTGCCAGCAGCACCCGACAGGGTCTCCACAATGAGCAGTTCTTC.

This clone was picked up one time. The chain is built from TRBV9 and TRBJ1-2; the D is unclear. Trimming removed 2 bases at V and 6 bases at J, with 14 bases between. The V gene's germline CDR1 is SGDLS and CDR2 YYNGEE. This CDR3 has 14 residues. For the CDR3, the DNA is TGTGCCAGCAGCGTGCAAATCGGGAATGATGGCTACACCTTC. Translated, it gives CASSVQIGNDGYTF.

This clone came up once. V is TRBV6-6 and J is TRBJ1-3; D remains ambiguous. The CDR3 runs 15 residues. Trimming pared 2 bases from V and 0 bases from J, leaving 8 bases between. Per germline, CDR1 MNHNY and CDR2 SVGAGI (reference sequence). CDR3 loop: CASSYGQTSGNTIYF. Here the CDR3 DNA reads TGTGCCAGCAGTTACGGGCAGACCTCTGGAAACACCATATATTTT.

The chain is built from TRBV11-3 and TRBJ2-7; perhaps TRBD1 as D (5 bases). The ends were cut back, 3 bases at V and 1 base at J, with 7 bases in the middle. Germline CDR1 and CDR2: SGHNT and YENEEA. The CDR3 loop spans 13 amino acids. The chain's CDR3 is CASSFDSSYEQYF. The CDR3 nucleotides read TGTGCCAGCAGCTTCGACAGTTCCTACGAGCAGTACTTC.

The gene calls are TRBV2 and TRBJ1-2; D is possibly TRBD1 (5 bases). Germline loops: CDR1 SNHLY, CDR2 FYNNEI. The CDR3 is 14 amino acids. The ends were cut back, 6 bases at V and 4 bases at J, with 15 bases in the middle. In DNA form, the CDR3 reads TGTGCCAGCAGAGTTGGCAGGGATGTCTATGGCTACACCTTC. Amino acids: CASRVGRDVYGYTF.

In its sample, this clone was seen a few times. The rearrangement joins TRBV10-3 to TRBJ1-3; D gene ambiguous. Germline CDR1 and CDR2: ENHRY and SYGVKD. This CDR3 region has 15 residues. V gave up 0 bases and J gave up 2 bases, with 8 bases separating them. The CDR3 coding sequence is TGTGCCATCAGTGAGTCTTACAGTACTGGAAACACCATATATTTT. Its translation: CAISESYSTGNTIYF.

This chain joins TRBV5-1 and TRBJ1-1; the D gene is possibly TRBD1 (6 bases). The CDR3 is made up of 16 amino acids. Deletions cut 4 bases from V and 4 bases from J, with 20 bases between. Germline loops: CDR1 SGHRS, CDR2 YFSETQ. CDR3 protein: CASSPWGQDEGTEAFF. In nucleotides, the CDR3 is TGCGCCAGCAGCCCATGGGGGCAGGACGAAGGCACTGAAGCTTTCTTT.